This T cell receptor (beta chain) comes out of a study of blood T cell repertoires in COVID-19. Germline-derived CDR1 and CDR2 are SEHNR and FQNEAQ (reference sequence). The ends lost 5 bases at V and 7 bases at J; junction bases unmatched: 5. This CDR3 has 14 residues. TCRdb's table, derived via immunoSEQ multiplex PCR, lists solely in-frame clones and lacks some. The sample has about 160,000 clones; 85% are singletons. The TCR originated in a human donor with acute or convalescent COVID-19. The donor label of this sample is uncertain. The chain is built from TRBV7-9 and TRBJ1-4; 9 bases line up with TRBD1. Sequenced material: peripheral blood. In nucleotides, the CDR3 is TGTGCCAGCAGCCGGGGACAGGGCGGTGAAAAACTGTTTTTT. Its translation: CASSRGQGGEKLFF.